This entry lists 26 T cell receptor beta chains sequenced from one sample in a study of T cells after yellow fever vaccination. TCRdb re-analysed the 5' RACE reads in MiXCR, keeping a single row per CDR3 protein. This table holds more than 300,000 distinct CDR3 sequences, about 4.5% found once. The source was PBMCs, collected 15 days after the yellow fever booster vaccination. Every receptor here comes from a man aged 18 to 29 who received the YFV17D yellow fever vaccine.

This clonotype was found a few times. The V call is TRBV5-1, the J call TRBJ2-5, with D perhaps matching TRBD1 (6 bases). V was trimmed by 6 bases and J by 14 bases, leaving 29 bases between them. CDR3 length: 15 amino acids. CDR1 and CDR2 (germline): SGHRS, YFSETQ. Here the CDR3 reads CASMRGDPGHPRPYF. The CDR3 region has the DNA TGCGCCAGCATGAGGGGAGACCCGGGACATCCCCGCCCCTACTTC.

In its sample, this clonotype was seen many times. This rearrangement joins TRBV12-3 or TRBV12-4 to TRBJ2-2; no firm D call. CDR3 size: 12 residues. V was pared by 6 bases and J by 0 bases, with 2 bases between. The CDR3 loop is CASSPNTGELFF. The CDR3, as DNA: TGTGCCAGCAGCCCGAACACCGGGGAGCTGTTTTTT.

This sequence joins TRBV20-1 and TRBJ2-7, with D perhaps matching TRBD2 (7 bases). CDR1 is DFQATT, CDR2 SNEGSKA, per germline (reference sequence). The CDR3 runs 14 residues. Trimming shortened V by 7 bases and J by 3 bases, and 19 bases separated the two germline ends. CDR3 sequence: CSVADSGGRYEQYV. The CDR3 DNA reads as TGCAGTGTCGCGGACTCGGGGGGCCGCTACGAGCAGTACGTC.

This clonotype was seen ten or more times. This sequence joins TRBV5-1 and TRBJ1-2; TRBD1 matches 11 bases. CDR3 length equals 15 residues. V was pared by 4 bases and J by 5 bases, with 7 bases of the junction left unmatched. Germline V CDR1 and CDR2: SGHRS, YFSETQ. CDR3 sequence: CASSKGQGESYGYTF. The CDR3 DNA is TGCGCCAGCAGCAAGGGACAGGGGGAAAGTTATGGCTACACCTTC.

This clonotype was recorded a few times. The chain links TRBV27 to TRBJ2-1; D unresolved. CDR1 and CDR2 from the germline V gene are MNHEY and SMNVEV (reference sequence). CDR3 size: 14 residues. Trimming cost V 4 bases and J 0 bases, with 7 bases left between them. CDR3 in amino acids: CASSWQSSYNEQFF. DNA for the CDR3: TGTGCCAGCAGTTGGCAGAGCTCCTACAATGAGCAGTTCTTC.

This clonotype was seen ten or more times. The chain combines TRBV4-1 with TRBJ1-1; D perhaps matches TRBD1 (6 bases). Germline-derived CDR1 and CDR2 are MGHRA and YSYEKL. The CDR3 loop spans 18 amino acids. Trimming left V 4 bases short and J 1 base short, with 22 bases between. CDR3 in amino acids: CASSRGGTGTIWNTEAFF. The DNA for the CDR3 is TGCGCCAGCAGCCGAGGGGGAACCGGGACAATTTGGAACACTGAAGCTTTCTTT.

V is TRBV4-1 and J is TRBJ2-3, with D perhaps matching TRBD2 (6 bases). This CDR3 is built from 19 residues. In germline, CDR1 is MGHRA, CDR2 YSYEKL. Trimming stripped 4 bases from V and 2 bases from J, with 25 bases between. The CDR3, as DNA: TGCGCCAGCAGCCTAAAGTATATCGGCAGCCCGGGGGTCACAGATACGCAGTATTTT. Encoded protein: CASSLKYIGSPGVTDTQYF.

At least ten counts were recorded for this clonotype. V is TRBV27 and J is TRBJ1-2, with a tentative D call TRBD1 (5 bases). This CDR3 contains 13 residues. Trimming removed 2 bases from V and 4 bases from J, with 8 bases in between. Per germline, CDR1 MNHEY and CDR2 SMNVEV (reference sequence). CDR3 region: CASSLEGSYGYTF. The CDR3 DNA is TGTGCCAGCAGTTTAGAGGGGAGCTATGGCTACACCTTC.

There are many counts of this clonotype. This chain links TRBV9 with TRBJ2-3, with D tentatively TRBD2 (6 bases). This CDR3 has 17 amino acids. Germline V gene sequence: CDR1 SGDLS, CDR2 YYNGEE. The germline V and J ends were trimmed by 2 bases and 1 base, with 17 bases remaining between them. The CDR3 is CASSVSGTSFRTDTQYF. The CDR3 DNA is TGTGCCAGCAGCGTGTCCGGGACTTCCTTCCGCACAGATACGCAGTATTTT.

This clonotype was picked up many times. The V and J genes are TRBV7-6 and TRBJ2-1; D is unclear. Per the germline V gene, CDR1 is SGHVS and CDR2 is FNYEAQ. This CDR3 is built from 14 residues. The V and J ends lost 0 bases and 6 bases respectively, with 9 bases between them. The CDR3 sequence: CASSLATFRNEQFF. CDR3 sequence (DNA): TGTGCCAGCAGCTTAGCGACGTTCCGCAATGAGCAGTTCTTC.

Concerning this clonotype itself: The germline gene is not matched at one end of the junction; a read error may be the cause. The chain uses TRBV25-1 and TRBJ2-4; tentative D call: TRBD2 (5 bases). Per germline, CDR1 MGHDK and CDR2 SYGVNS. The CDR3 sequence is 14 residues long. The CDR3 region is CATTPWGAENIQYF. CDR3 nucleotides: TGTGCCACTACCCCCTGGGGAGCCGAAAACATTCAGTACTTC.

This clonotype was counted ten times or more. The CDR3 reads CASSPVFAGVQDTQYF. For the CDR3, the DNA is TGTGCCAGCAGCCCCGTTTTTGCGGGGGTACAAGATACGCAGTATTTT. V is TRBV11-2 and J is TRBJ2-3, with 7 bases identical to TRBD2. From germline, CDR1 is SGHAT and CDR2 FQNNGV. CDR3 size: 16 residues. V was pared by 5 bases and J by 5 bases, with 13 bases of the junction left unmatched.

The CDR3 nucleotides are TGTGCTAGTGGTTTGGTTTCCTTACGGACAGGGCAAGAGACCCAGTACTTC. Amino acids: CASGLVSLRTGQETQYF. The chain uses TRBV12-5 and TRBJ2-5; 8 bases agree with TRBD1. The trim removed 0 bases at V and 2 bases at J, leaving 8 bases unmatched. Germline V gene lookup returns CDR1 LGHNT and CDR2 FRNRAP. The length of the CDR3 is 17 residues.

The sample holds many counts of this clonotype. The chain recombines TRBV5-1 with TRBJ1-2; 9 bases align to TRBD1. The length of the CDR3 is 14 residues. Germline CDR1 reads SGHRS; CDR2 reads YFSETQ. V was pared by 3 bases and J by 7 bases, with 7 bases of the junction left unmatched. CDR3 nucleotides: TGCGCCAGCAGCTCGAGGACAGGGGCCGGTGGCTACACCTTC. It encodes CASSSRTGAGGYTF. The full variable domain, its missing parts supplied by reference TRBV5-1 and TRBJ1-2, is KAGVTQTPRYLIKTRGQQVTLSCSPISGHRSVSWYQQTPGQGLQFLFEYFSETQRNKGNFPGRFSGRQFSNSRSEMNVSTLELGDSALYLCASSSRTGAGGYTFGSGTRLTVV.

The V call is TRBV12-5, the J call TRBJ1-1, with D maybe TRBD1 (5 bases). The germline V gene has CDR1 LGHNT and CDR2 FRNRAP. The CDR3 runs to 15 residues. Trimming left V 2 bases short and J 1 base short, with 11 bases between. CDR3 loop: CASGLMGLSNTEAFF. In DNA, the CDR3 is TGTGCTAGTGGTTTGATGGGACTGTCGAACACTGAAGCTTTCTTT.

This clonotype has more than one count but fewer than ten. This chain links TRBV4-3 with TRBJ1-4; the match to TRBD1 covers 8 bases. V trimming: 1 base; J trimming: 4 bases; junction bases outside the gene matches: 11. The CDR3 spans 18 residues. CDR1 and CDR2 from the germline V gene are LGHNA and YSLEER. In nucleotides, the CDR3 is TGCGCCAGCAGCCAAGGTTTTCAGGGGGCGCTGGGTAATGAAAAACTGTTTTTT. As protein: CASSQGFQGALGNEKLFF.

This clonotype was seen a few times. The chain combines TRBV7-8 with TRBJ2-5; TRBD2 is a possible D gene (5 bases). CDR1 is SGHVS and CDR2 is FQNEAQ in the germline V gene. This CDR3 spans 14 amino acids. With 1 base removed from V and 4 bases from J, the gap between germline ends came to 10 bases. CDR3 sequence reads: CASSLDGRGETQYF. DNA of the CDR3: TGTGCCAGCAGCTTAGACGGACGGGGAGAGACCCAGTACTTC.

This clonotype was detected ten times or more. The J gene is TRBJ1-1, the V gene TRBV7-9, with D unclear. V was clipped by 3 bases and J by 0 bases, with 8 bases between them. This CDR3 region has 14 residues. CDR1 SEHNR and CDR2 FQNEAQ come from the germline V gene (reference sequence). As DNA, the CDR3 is TGTGCCAGCAGCTTTGTGGGCATGAACACTGAAGCTTTCTTT. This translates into CASSFVGMNTEAFF.

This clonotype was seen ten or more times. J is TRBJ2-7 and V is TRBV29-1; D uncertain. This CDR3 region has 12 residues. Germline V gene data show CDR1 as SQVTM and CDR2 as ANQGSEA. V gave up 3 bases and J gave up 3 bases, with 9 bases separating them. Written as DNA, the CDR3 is TGCAGCGTTGAGGGATTTGGCTACGAGCAGTACTTC. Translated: CSVEGFGYEQYF.

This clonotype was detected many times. The CDR3 DNA reads TGTGCCAGCAGCTTAGAGGTGGGGAACTACGAGCAGTACGTC. Encoded protein: CASSLEVGNYEQYV. The chain uses TRBV7-2 and TRBJ2-7; D remains unclear. The germline V gene has CDR1 SGHTA and CDR2 FQGNSA. V was cut by 1 base and J by 3 bases, with 10 bases left in between. The CDR3 loop spans 14 amino acids.

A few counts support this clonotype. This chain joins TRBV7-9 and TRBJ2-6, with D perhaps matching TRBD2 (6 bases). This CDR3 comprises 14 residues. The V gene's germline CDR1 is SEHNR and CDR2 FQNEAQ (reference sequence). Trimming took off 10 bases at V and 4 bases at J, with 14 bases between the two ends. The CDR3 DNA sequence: TGTGCCACCTCCAGGGAGGCAGGGGCCAACGTCCTGACTTTC. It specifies CATSREAGANVLTF.

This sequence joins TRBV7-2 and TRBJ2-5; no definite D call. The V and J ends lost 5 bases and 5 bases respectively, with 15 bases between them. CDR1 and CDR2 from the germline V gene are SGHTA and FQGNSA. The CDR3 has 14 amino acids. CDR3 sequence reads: CASSPGWVAETQYF. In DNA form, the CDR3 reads TGTGCCAGCAGCCCGGGCTGGGTTGCGGAGACCCAGTACTTC.

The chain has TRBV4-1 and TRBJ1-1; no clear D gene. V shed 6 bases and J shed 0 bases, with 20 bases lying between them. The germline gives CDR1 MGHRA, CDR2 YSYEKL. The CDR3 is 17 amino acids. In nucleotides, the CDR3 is TGCGCCAGCAGGCCAGTAGTTGTCAGGCCTATGAACACTGAAGCTTTCTTT. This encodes CASRPVVVRPMNTEAFF.

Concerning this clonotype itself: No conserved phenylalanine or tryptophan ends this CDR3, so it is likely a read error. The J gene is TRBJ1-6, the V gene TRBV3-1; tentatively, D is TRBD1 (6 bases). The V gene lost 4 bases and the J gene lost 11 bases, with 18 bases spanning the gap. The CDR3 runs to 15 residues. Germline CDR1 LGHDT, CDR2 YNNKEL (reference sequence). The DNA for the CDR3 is TGTGCCAGCAGCCCCACAGGGTCGGGCCATGCACCCCTCCACATT. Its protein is CASSPTGSGHAPLHI.

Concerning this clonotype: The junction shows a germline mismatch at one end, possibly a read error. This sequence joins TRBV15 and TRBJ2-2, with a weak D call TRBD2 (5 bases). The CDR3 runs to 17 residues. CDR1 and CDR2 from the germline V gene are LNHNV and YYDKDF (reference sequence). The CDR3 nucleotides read TGTGCCACCTGCAGAGATCGTAGCGAAAGCGGCACCGGGGAGCTGTTTTTT. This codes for CATCRDRSESGTGELFF.

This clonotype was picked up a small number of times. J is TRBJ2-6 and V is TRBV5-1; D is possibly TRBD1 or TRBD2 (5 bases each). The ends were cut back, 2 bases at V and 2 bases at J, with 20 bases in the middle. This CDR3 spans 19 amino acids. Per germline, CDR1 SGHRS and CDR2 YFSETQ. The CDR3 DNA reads TGCGCCAGCAGCTTAGTAGTCGTAGGGGACCTCCCTGGGGCCAACGTCCTGACTTTC. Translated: CASSLVVVGDLPGANVLTF.